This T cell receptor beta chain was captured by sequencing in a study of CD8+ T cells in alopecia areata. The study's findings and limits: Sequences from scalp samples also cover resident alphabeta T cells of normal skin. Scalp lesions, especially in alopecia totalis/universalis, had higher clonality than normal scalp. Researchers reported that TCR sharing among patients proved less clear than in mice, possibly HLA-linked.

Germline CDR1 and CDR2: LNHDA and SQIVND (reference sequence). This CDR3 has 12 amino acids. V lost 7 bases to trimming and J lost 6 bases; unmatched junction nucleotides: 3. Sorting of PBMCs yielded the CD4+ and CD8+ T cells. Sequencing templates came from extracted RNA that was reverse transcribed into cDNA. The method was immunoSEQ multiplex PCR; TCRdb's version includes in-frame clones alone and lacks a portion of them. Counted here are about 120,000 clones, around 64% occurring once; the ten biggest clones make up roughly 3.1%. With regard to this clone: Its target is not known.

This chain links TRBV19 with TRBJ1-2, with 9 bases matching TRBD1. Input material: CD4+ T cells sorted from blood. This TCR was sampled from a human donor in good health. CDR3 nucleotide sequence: TGTGCCAGTAACGACAGGGGGAATGGCTACACCTTC. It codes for CASNDRGNGYTF.